A single sample is the source of the 32 T cell receptor beta chains below, sequenced in a study of cytomegalovirus exposure and HLA in healthy donors. With 60 Vbeta and 13 Jbeta primers, the PCR was carried out. Only in-frame clones appear in the TCRdb table, and some are missing; sequencing was by immunoSEQ multiplex PCR. The table has about 150,000 clones, more than 60% seen once. Sequenced material: PBMCs. The source is a man in his forties in good health and CMV-seropositive.

The V gene is TRBV28, the J gene TRBJ2-7; maybe TRBD1 (6 bases). CDR3 length equals 14 residues. The germline V gene encodes CDR1 MDHEN and CDR2 SYDVKM. Trimming removed 2 bases from V and 0 bases from J, with 8 bases in between. The CDR3 spells CASSLRGISYEQYF. For the CDR3, the DNA is TGTGCCAGCAGTTTAAGGGGGATCTCCTACGAGCAGTACTTC.

The chain couples TRBV7-2 to TRBJ2-7, with D possibly matching TRBD1 (5 bases). CDR1 is SGHTA and CDR2 is FQGNSA in the germline V gene. Trimming removed 4 bases from V and 4 bases from J, with 14 bases in between. The CDR3 has 14 residues. The CDR3 region has the DNA TGTGCCAGCAGCTCCAGCATGAAGGGGTACGAGCAGTACTTC. This gives the protein CASSSSMKGYEQYF. The whole variable domain, remainder taken from reference TRBV7-2 and TRBJ2-7, is GAGVSQSPSNKVTEKGKDVELRCDPISGHTALYWYRQSLGQGLEFLIYFQGNSAPDKSGLPSDRFSAERTGGSVSTLTIQRTQQEDSAVYLCASSSSMKGYEQYFGPGTRLTVT.

This chain joins TRBV5-1 and TRBJ2-1; the D gene is possibly TRBD1 (5 bases). The CDR3 has 15 amino acids. V dropped 1 base and J dropped 3 bases, with 11 bases sitting between them. The germline CDR1 and CDR2 sequences are SGHRS and YFSETQ. Here the CDR3 reads CASSLPNRNYNEQFF. DNA of the CDR3: TGCGCCAGCAGCTTGCCTAACAGGAACTACAATGAGCAGTTCTTC.

The chain combines TRBV28 with TRBJ1-4; 9 positions match TRBD1. The CDR3 extends over 16 amino acids. The V segment lost 5 bases and the J segment 2 bases; nucleotides outside the gene matches: 6. Per the germline V gene, CDR1 is MDHEN and CDR2 is SYDVKM. In DNA form, the CDR3 reads TGTGCCAGCAGTGTCTCGGGACAGGGCACTAATGAAAAACTGTTTTTT. Translating it yields CASSVSGQGTNEKLFF.

The chain recombines TRBV13 with TRBJ2-6, with a weak D call TRBD1 (5 bases). The CDR3 extends over 16 amino acids. Germline CDR1 is PRHDT and CDR2 is FYEKMQ (reference sequence). V lost 7 bases, J lost 2 bases, and 15 bases lay in between. The CDR3 spells CASTKLQGTGANVLTF. For the CDR3, the DNA is TGTGCCAGCACCAAACTCCAGGGAACTGGGGCCAACGTCCTGACTTTC.

The chain recombines TRBV15 with TRBJ2-2, with D possibly being TRBD2 (6 bases). The CDR3 contains 17 residues. The germline V and J ends were trimmed by 1 base and 4 bases, with 16 bases remaining between them. Germline CDR1 LNHNV, CDR2 YYDKDF (reference sequence). The CDR3 nucleotides read TGTGCCACCAGCAGAGGTGGGCGGGGTTTTGTCACCGGGGAGCTGTTTTTT. Amino acid sequence: CATSRGGRGFVTGELFF.

The chain joins TRBV7-8 to TRBJ2-3, with D possibly being TRBD1 (7 bases). From germline, CDR1 is SGHVS and CDR2 FQNEAQ. V was trimmed by 6 bases and J by 2 bases, leaving 12 bases between them. The length of the CDR3 is 14 residues. CDR3 DNA sequence: TGTGCCAGCAGGCGGGACAGATACACAGATACGCAGTATTTT. It translates to CASRRDRYTDTQYF.

This rearrangement joins TRBV10-3 to TRBJ2-5; D is ambiguous. In germline, CDR1 is ENHRY, CDR2 SYGVKD. V was cut by 2 bases and J by 2 bases, with 3 bases left in between. The CDR3 length is 12 residues. This CDR3 is CAISEEQETQYF. The CDR3 nucleotides are TGTGCCATCAGTGAGGAGCAAGAGACCCAGTACTTC.

This chain links TRBV6-1 with TRBJ2-7; possibly TRBD1 for D (6 bases). V dropped 10 bases and J dropped 1 base, with 17 bases sitting between them. Germline V gene lookup returns CDR1 MNHNS and CDR2 SASEGT. The CDR3 covers 14 residues. CDR3 protein: CATPGPTGSYEQYF. The CDR3 DNA is TGTGCCACACCAGGTCCGACAGGTTCCTACGAGCAGTACTTC.

About this clone: Compared with germline, one end of the junction differs, possibly owing to a read error. This chain connects TRBV7-9 to TRBJ1-4; maybe TRBD1 (6 bases). Germline V lookup: CDR1 SEHNR, CDR2 FQNEAQ (reference sequence). The CDR3 length is 13 residues. CDR3 sequence: CSSSLGASEKLFF. CDR3 nucleotides: TGTTCCAGCAGCTTGGGGGCGAGTGAAAAACTGTTTTTT.

The chain joins TRBV5-1 to TRBJ2-2; TRBD2 aligns across 11 bases. This CDR3 region has 17 residues. CDR1 SGHRS and CDR2 YFSETQ come from the germline V gene. V gave up 0 bases and J gave up 4 bases; unmatched junction bases: 5. CDR3 sequence: CASSLGLAGSGTGELFF. CDR3 nucleotides: TGCGCCAGCAGCTTGGGACTAGCGGGATCGGGCACCGGGGAGCTGTTTTTT.

This rearrangement joins TRBV7-9 to TRBJ2-7; D possibly corresponds to TRBD1 (6 bases). V gave up 4 bases and J gave up 2 bases, with 18 bases separating them. CDR3 length: 16 residues. Germline values: CDR1 SEHNR, CDR2 FQNEAQ (reference sequence). The CDR3 protein is CASSSPLTDSAYEQYF. The CDR3 DNA is TGTGCCAGCAGCTCCCCTCTAACGGACAGTGCCTACGAGCAGTACTTC.

This CDR3 is CASSTSGVSYEQYF. CDR3 coding DNA: TGTGCCAGCAGCACCTCCGGGGTCTCCTACGAGCAGTACTTC. This chain links TRBV7-2 with TRBJ2-7; possibly TRBD2 for D (5 bases). The CDR3 sequence is 14 residues long. Germline CDR1 reads SGHTA; CDR2 reads FQGNSA. V lost 5 bases and J lost 0, with 11 bases in between.

There are a few counts of this clone. The chain recombines TRBV6-1 with TRBJ2-3, with 7 positions matching TRBD1. The CDR3 is 15 amino acids. V was pared by 4 bases and J by 6 bases, with 10 bases of the junction left unmatched. Germline V gene data show CDR1 as MNHNS and CDR2 as SASEGT. The CDR3 sequence is CASSAYTDRTDTQYF. In nucleotides, the CDR3 is TGTGCCAGCAGTGCCTACACGGACAGGACGGATACGCAGTATTTT.

This chain joins TRBV11-2 and TRBJ1-2; no clear D. The CDR3 spans 13 residues. V lost 5 bases and J lost 2, with 9 bases in between. Germline CDR1 and CDR2: SGHAT and FQNNGV. CDR3 sequence reads: CASSPDNNYGYTF. The CDR3 DNA reads TGTGCCAGCAGCCCCGACAACAACTATGGCTACACCTTC.

In its sample, this clone was seen many times. The chain is built from TRBV21-1 and TRBJ1-1. TRBV21-1 is a known pseudogene. This CDR3 region has 15 residues. CDR3 sequence: CASSKYRRWKAEAFF. The CDR3 DNA follows: TGTGCCAGCAGCAAATACCGGCGGTGGAAAGCTGAAGCTTTCTTT.

The rearrangement uses TRBV7-9 and TRBJ1-1, with a weak D call TRBD1 (6 bases). Germline V CDR1 and CDR2: SEHNR, FQNEAQ (reference sequence). V lost 11 bases and J 5 bases, leaving 21 bases between the germline ends. The CDR3 loop spans 14 amino acids. Written as DNA, the CDR3 is TGTGCCCCTGGGGGGGCCCTTGGGGGGACTGAAGCTTTCTTT. This codes for CAPGGALGGTEAFF.

The chain links TRBV7-9 to TRBJ2-7, with a weak D call TRBD2 (6 bases). This CDR3 has 15 amino acids. Germline CDR1 is SEHNR and CDR2 is FQNEAQ (reference sequence). Between the trimmed V and J ends, which lost 1 base and 6 bases, there was a span of 16 bases. The CDR3 here is CASSLGQGGRGEQYF. The CDR3, as DNA: TGTGCCAGCAGCTTAGGGCAGGGAGGAAGGGGCGAGCAGTACTTC.

This chain links TRBV5-6 with TRBJ1-6; D is undetermined. Germline values: CDR1 SGHDT, CDR2 YYEEEE. The CDR3 is made up of 14 amino acids. V lost 4 bases and J 3 bases, leaving 8 bases between the germline ends. In nucleotides, the CDR3 is TGTGCCAGCAGCCGTAGAAGCTATAATTCACCCCTCCACTTT. Encoded protein: CASSRRSYNSPLHF.

A few counts support this clone. The chain couples TRBV10-3 to TRBJ2-1, with a weak D call TRBD2 (7 bases). CDR3 size: 19 residues. Germline values: CDR1 ENHRY, CDR2 SYGVKD. Trimming removed 2 bases at V and 0 bases at J, with 20 bases between. The CDR3 here is CAISELGGGGFGSYNEQFF. CDR3 nucleotides: TGTGCCATCAGTGAGCTAGGGGGAGGGGGTTTTGGCTCCTACAATGAGCAGTTCTTC.

Written as DNA, the CDR3 is TGTGCCAGCAGCGTAGCCCCACTAGCGCCGCAAGAGACCCAGTACTTC. This codes for CASSVAPLAPQETQYF. The rearrangement joins TRBV9 to TRBJ2-5; 7 bases align to TRBD2. Germline CDR1 reads SGDLS; CDR2 reads YYNGEE. This CDR3 has 16 amino acids. Trimming at V came to 0 bases and at J to 2 bases, leaving 7 bases not matched to a gene.

The rearrangement uses TRBV5-1 and TRBJ2-5, with 9 bases matching TRBD2. The better agreement between TRBJ2-7 and the DNA end casts doubt on the J call. The CDR3 runs 15 residues. Germline loops: CDR1 SGHRS, CDR2 YFSETQ. The CDR3 protein is CASSLGASGDYEQYF. The CDR3 region has the DNA TGCGCCAGCAGCTTGGGCGCTAGCGGGGACTACGAGCAGTACTTC.

CDR3 residues: CASSERRGGANEKLFF. The CDR3 region has the DNA TGTGCCAGCAGTGAGCGAAGGGGGGGCGCGAATGAAAAACTGTTTTTT. This rearrangement joins TRBV6-1 to TRBJ1-4; the D gene is possibly TRBD1 (6 bases). The CDR3 loop spans 16 amino acids. Trimming stripped 3 bases from V and 5 bases from J, with 16 bases between. Germline-derived CDR1 and CDR2 are MNHNS and SASEGT.

The genes are TRBV30 and TRBJ1-1; D is perhaps TRBD1 (5 bases). Germline assignment: CDR1 GTSNPN and CDR2 SVGIG (reference sequence). This CDR3 comprises 14 residues. Trimming took off 2 bases at V and 5 bases at J, with 15 bases between the two ends. The CDR3 DNA reads as TGTGCCTGGAGTTACGACTCCGGGGGGACTGAAGCTTTCTTT. Its translation: CAWSYDSGGTEAFF.

V gene TRBV6-1 combines with J gene TRBJ2-7, with TRBD2 matching 8 bases. V shed 3 bases and J 6 bases; nucleotides not matched to a gene: 7. This CDR3 is built from 14 residues. Germline V gives CDR1 MNHNS, CDR2 SASEGT. The CDR3 nucleotides read TGTGCCAGCAGTGAGGCTAGCGGGCAACTCGAGCAGTACTTC. It translates to CASSEASGQLEQYF.

The chain uses TRBV5-4 and TRBJ2-2; the match to TRBD2 covers 8 bases. Germline CDR1 SGHNT, CDR2 YYREEE (reference sequence). Losses at the gene ends were 4 bases for V and 6 bases for J; bases not matched to a gene: 14. The CDR3 extends over 17 amino acids. The DNA of the CDR3 is TGTGCCAGCAGCCCGCGGGGGGCGGGAGGTGAGGCCGGGGAGCTGTTTTTT. Encoded protein: CASSPRGAGGEAGELFF.

The V gene is TRBV19, the J gene TRBJ2-1; a weak D match, TRBD2 (5 bases). Germline CDR1 is LNHDA and CDR2 is SQIVND (reference sequence). CDR3 length equals 14 residues. The V and J ends lost 4 bases and 7 bases respectively, with 14 bases between them. The CDR3, as DNA: TGTGCCAGTAGTAAATTTCGCGGCGGGAATGAGCAGTTCTTC. Protein product: CASSKFRGGNEQFF.

This rearrangement joins TRBV7-3 to TRBJ2-1; TRBD2 matches 14 bases. The V and J ends lost 5 bases and 9 bases, in that order; junction bases with no gene match: 3. Germline lookup yields CDR1 SGHTA and CDR2 FQGTGA. The CDR3 extends over 14 amino acids. CDR3 coding DNA: TGTGCCAGCAGCGCCGGGACTAGCGGGAGTGAGCAGTTCTTC. Its protein is CASSAGTSGSEQFF.

The chain joins TRBV4-3 to TRBJ1-2; D remains ambiguous. The CDR3 has 15 residues. CDR1 and CDR2 (germline): LGHNA, YSLEER. Trimming stripped 6 bases from V and 6 bases from J, with 20 bases between. The CDR3 bases are TGCGCCAGCAGACCTACTCAATGGGGAGATGATGGCTACACCTTC. It translates to CASRPTQWGDDGYTF.

This chain uses TRBV18 with TRBJ2-7; 11 positions agree with TRBD1. The CDR3 length is 14 residues. Germline CDR1 reads KGHSH; CDR2 reads LQKENI. The V segment lost 6 bases and the J segment 6 bases; nucleotides outside the gene matches: 7. The CDR3 loop reads CASSPGTGGREQYF. The CDR3 nucleotides read TGTGCCAGCTCGCCGGGGACAGGGGGGCGCGAGCAGTACTTC.

This clone was observed a handful of times. This chain links TRBV6-4 with TRBJ2-7; tentatively, D is TRBD2 (6 bases). V was shortened by 5 bases and J by 6 bases, with 20 bases between the two germline ends. The V gene's germline CDR1 is MRHNA and CDR2 SNTAGT. The CDR3 covers 15 residues. CDR3 residues: CASSYTGSPIIEQYF. CDR3 nucleotide sequence: TGTGCCAGCAGTTACACCGGGAGTCCTATTATCGAGCAGTACTTC.

This clone came up once. V and J are TRBV19 and TRBJ2-7, with TRBD1 matching 9 bases. The CDR3 is 14 residues long. With 4 bases clipped from V and 0 bases from J, the junction kept 1 base outside the gene matches. CDR1 LNHDA and CDR2 SQIVND come from the germline V gene (reference sequence). The CDR3 region has the DNA TGTGCCAGTAGTAAGACAGGGGGCTCCTACGAGCAGTACTTC. This codes for CASSKTGGSYEQYF.